The 25 T cell receptor beta chains given below trace back to one sample, sequenced in a study of siplizumab effects on memory and regulatory T cells. Assay used: immunoSEQ multiplex PCR; TCRdb lists only in-frame clones, some missing. Here the sample spans some 100,000 clones, roughly 96% being singletons. The sample comprised naive CD4+ T cells sorted from blood. These receptors were collected from a human donor in good health.

The chain uses TRBV2 and TRBJ2-3; D remains ambiguous. This CDR3 has 12 amino acids. Germline V CDR1 and CDR2: SNHLY, FYNNEI. Between the trimmed V and J ends, which lost 7 bases and 8 bases, there was a span of 13 bases. The CDR3 region has the DNA TGTGCCAGCATTTCGGTCTGGATTACGCAGTATTTT. Its translation: CASISVWITQYF.

The chain couples TRBV30 to TRBJ1-1; a possible D gene is TRBD1 (5 bases). The CDR3 extends over 13 amino acids. Germline CDR1 is GTSNPN and CDR2 is SVGIG (reference sequence). Trimming cost V 4 bases and J 4 bases, with 13 bases left between them. CDR3: CAWTQGWGTEAFF. The CDR3 region has the DNA TGTGCCTGGACCCAGGGTTGGGGCACTGAAGCTTTCTTT.

This chain connects TRBV5-6 to TRBJ1-2, with a possible D match to TRBD1 (5 bases). This CDR3 comprises 15 residues. Germline CDR1 is SGHDT and CDR2 is YYEEEE. The germline V and J ends were trimmed by 2 bases and 8 bases, with 19 bases remaining between them. CDR3 sequence (DNA): TGTGCCAGCAGCTTATTTAACCAGGGCGGGTACGGCTACACCTTC. Translating it yields CASSLFNQGGYGYTF.

The chain employs TRBV30 and TRBJ2-4; 13 bases match TRBD2. V lost 3 bases to trimming and J lost 4 bases; unmatched junction nucleotides: 9. The CDR3 is 17 residues long. CDR1 GTSNPN and CDR2 SVGIG come from the germline V gene (reference sequence). The CDR3 spells CAWSPRLAGGGKNIQYF. CDR3 DNA: TGTGCCTGGAGCCCTCGACTAGCGGGGGGAGGTAAAAACATTCAGTACTTC.

The V and J genes are TRBV7-9 and TRBJ1-2; maybe TRBD1 (5 bases). Trimming removed 5 bases at V and 4 bases at J, with 17 bases between. Germline V CDR1 and CDR2: SEHNR, FQNEAQ (reference sequence). The CDR3 runs to 15 residues. The CDR3 loop is CASSPRAQPIYGYTF. The CDR3 DNA sequence: TGTGCCAGCAGCCCCAGGGCACAGCCTATCTATGGCTACACCTTC.

The chain links TRBV7-9 to TRBJ1-4; no clear D gene. V was trimmed by 3 bases and J by 3 bases, leaving 8 bases between them. CDR3 length: 14 residues. CDR1 SEHNR and CDR2 FQNEAQ come from the germline V gene (reference sequence). The chain's CDR3 is CASSFAGANEKLFF. DNA of the CDR3: TGTGCCAGCAGCTTTGCCGGGGCTAATGAAAAACTGTTTTTT.

This clone was observed once. The CDR3, as DNA: TGTGCCAGCAGCTTAACAGGGACCATATATTTT. It specifies CASSLTGTIYF. The chain recombines TRBV7-2 with TRBJ1-3; TRBD1 is a possible D gene (6 bases). Germline V gene lookup returns CDR1 SGHTA and CDR2 FQGNSA. The V end lost 2 bases, the J end lost 10 bases, and 6 bases lay between the germline ends. The CDR3 has 11 residues.

The rearrangement uses TRBV5-1 and TRBJ1-4; D is unclear. With 1 base removed from V and 0 bases from J, the gap between germline ends came to 7 bases. Germline assignment: CDR1 SGHRS and CDR2 YFSETQ. CDR3 length: 15 amino acids. CDR3 DNA sequence: TGCGCCAGCAGCTTGATAACTGCAACTAATGAAAAACTGTTTTTT. It is translated as CASSLITATNEKLFF.

In this sample, this clone turned up once. The J gene is TRBJ2-1, the V gene TRBV18; TRBD1 agrees at 8 bases. The germline CDR1 and CDR2 sequences are KGHSH and LQKENI. CDR3 size: 17 residues. V lost 1 base, J lost 1 base, and 6 bases stayed unmatched. In DNA form, the CDR3 reads TGTGCCAGCTCACCACGGAGGCAGGGGGCATCCTACAATGAGCAGTTCTTC. This sequence encodes CASSPRRQGASYNEQFF.

The CDR3 protein is CASSSTTGGSIQYF. The CDR3 DNA reads TGTGCCAGCAGCTCGACGACAGGGGGAAGCATTCAGTACTTC. The chain carries TRBV11-2 and TRBJ2-4, with 9 bases identical to TRBD1. CDR1 SGHAT and CDR2 FQNNGV come from the germline V gene. This CDR3 comprises 14 residues. With V trimmed by 4 bases and J by 9 bases, 7 bases remained unmatched.

The chain links TRBV6-5 to TRBJ2-3; maybe TRBD2 (5 bases). Germline CDR1 MNHEY, CDR2 SVGAGI. This CDR3 comprises 12 residues. V dropped 6 bases and J dropped 4 bases, with 8 bases sitting between them. The CDR3 loop reads CASSGRADTQYF. In DNA form, the CDR3 reads TGTGCCAGCAGCGGGCGGGCAGATACGCAGTATTTT.

This chain connects TRBV14 to TRBJ1-2, with 8 positions matching TRBD1. The trim removed 3 bases at V and 8 bases at J, leaving 2 bases unmatched. There are 12 residues in the CDR3. Germline values: CDR1 SGHDN, CDR2 FVKESK. CDR3 region: CASSHAGGGYTF. The CDR3 DNA reads TGTGCCAGCAGCCATGCAGGGGGCGGCTACACCTTC.

The rearrangement uses TRBV2 and TRBJ1-2; D is perhaps TRBD1 (5 bases). The CDR3 runs 15 residues. Germline-derived CDR1 and CDR2 are SNHLY and FYNNEI. Trimming left V 5 bases short and J 4 bases short, with 17 bases between. CDR3 protein: CASSLGPLGSYGYTF. DNA for the CDR3: TGTGCCAGCAGTCTGGGACCCCTAGGGAGCTATGGCTACACCTTC.

The V and J genes are TRBV5-1 and TRBJ2-7; 7 nucleotides line up with TRBD1. Germline assignment: CDR1 SGHRS and CDR2 YFSETQ. Trimming cost V 3 bases and J 3 bases; bases outside gene matches: 6. The CDR3 consists of 14 residues. The CDR3 spells CASSSHRGVYEQYF. The CDR3, as DNA: TGCGCCAGCAGCTCCCACAGGGGTGTCTACGAGCAGTACTTC.

This chain joins TRBV7-3 and TRBJ2-6; D is unresolved. CDR1 is SGHTA and CDR2 is FQGTGA in the germline V gene. The CDR3 sequence is 18 residues long. Trimming took 5 bases from V and 0 from J, leaving 17 bases between them. The CDR3 DNA is TGTGCCAGCAGCCCCGAGTATAGGCTACTCTCTGGGGCCAACGTCCTGACTTTC. It translates to CASSPEYRLLSGANVLTF. Filled out from reference TRBV7-3 and TRBJ2-6, the complete variable domain reads GAGVSQTPSNKVTEKGKYVELRCDPISGHTALYWYRQSLGQGPEFLIYFQGTGAADDSGLPNDRFFAVRPEGSVSTLKIQRTERGDSAVYLCASSPEYRLLSGANVLTFGAGSRLTVL.

This chain connects TRBV7-9 to TRBJ1-1, with a possible D match to TRBD1 (6 bases). The V end lost 1 base, the J end lost 3 bases, and 12 bases lay between the germline ends. Per the germline V gene, CDR1 is SEHNR and CDR2 is FQNEAQ (reference sequence). The CDR3 is 15 residues long. The CDR3 coding sequence is TGTGCCAGCAGCTTAGACGGGGGGGCGCACACTGAAGCTTTCTTT. Amino acids: CASSLDGGAHTEAFF. Full variable domain (outside the CDR3, taken from reference TRBV7-9 and TRBJ1-1): DTGVSQNPRHKITKRGQNVTFRCDPISEHNRLYWYRQTLGQGPEFLTYFQNEAQLEKSRLLSDRFSAERPKGSFSTLEIQRTEQGDSAMYLCASSLDGGAHTEAFFGQGTRLTVV.

This rearrangement joins TRBV30 to TRBJ2-3, with TRBD2 matching 8 bases. This CDR3 spans 15 amino acids. Germline V CDR1 and CDR2: GTSNPN, SVGIG (reference sequence). J was trimmed by 5 bases and V by 2 bases; bases with no gene match: 9. In nucleotides, the CDR3 is TGTGCCTGGAGTAAGTGGCGGGGGGCCCTAGATACGCAGTATTTT. It yields the protein CAWSKWRGALDTQYF.

The chain carries TRBV6-5 and TRBJ2-7; 7 bases align to TRBD2. The germline gives CDR1 MNHEY, CDR2 SVGAGI. This CDR3 spans 15 amino acids. V was clipped by 1 base and J by 0 bases; unmatched bases: 3. The CDR3 here is CASSYLAGSSYEQYF. The DNA for the CDR3 is TGTGCCAGCAGTTACTTAGCGGGTAGCTCCTACGAGCAGTACTTC.

V gene TRBV5-1 combines with J gene TRBJ2-7; 7 bases are a match to TRBD2. The CDR3 has 15 residues. The J segment lost 2 bases and the V segment lost 4 bases, leaving 9 bases of the junction unmatched. CDR1 is SGHRS and CDR2 is YFSETQ in the germline V gene. The CDR3 region is CASSPLAATAYEQYF. The CDR3 DNA sequence: TGCGCCAGCAGCCCCCTAGCGGCTACCGCCTACGAGCAGTACTTC.

The chain links TRBV7-2 to TRBJ1-4, with D uncertain. This CDR3 has 16 residues. V shed 3 bases and J shed 5 bases, with 16 bases lying between them. Germline V gives CDR1 SGHTA, CDR2 FQGNSA. The CDR3 sequence is CASSFGQIVGNEKLFF. DNA of the CDR3: TGTGCCAGCAGCTTCGGGCAAATTGTGGGAAATGAAAAACTGTTTTTT.

The chain combines TRBV18 with TRBJ2-3, with 9 bases aligning to TRBD2. The CDR3 is 16 residues long. Germline V lookup: CDR1 KGHSH, CDR2 LQKENI. Trimming took 6 bases from V and 0 from J; bases not matched to a gene: 7. CDR3 in amino acids: CASSLLLAGSTDTQYF. The CDR3 coding sequence is TGTGCCAGCTCTCTCCTTCTAGCGGGGAGCACAGATACGCAGTATTTT.

V gene TRBV6-5 combines with J gene TRBJ1-1; D might be TRBD1 (5 bases). Trimming removed 2 bases at V and 1 base at J, with 11 bases between. This CDR3 region has 15 residues. CDR1 MNHEY and CDR2 SVGAGI come from the germline V gene. CDR3 coding DNA: TGTGCCAGCAGTTACGGTCAGGGCCAGAACACTGAAGCTTTCTTT. It is translated as CASSYGQGQNTEAFF.

V gene TRBV9 combines with J gene TRBJ2-1; D possibly corresponds to TRBD2 (6 bases). This CDR3 contains 15 residues. Germline lookup yields CDR1 SGDLS and CDR2 YYNGEE. Trimming removed 0 bases from V and 12 bases from J, with 19 bases in between. The CDR3 DNA reads as TGTGCCAGCAGCGTAGATGTAGGAGGCGGGGTCGGGCAGTTCTTC. Translating it yields CASSVDVGGGVGQFF.

This clone was counted once. The rearrangement joins TRBV7-8 to TRBJ1-3; no clear D. Trimming cost V 5 bases and J 4 bases, with 6 bases left between them. CDR1 and CDR2 (germline): SGHVS, FQNEAQ. There are 12 residues in the CDR3. CDR3 nucleotide sequence: TGTGCCAGCAGCCAGGCAGGAAACACCATATATTTT. Its protein product is CASSQAGNTIYF.

CDR3 loop: CASMGGAGANVLTF. The CDR3 DNA reads TGTGCCAGCATGGGAGGGGCTGGGGCCAACGTCCTGACTTTC. The rearrangement uses TRBV6-6 and TRBJ2-6; 7 bases are a match to TRBD2. This CDR3 has 14 amino acids. The germline gives CDR1 MNHNY, CDR2 SVGAGI (reference sequence). With V trimmed by 7 bases and J by 2 bases, 2 bases remained unmatched.